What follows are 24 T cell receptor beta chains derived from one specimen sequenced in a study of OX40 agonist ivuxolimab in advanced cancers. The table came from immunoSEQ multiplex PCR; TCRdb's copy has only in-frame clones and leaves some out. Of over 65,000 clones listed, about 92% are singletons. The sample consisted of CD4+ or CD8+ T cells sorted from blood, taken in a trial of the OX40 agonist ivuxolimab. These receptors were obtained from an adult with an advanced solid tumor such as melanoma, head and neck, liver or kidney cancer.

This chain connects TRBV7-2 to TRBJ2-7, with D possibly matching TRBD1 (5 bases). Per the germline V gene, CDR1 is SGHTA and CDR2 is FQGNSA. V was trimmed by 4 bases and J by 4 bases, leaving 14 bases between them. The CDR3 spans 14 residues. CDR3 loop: CASSSRRDNYEQYF. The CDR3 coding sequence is TGTGCCAGCAGCTCGCGCAGGGATAATTACGAGCAGTACTTC.

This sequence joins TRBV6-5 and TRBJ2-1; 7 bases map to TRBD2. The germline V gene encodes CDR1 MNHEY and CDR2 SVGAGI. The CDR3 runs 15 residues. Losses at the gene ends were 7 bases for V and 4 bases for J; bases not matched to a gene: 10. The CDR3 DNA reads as TGTGCCAGCACACCAGGGACTACCTCATACAATGAGCAGTTCTTC. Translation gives CASTPGTTSYNEQFF.

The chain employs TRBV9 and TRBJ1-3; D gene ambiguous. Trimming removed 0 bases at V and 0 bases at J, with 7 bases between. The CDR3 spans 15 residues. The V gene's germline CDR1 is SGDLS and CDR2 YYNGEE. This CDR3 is CASSVEIHSGNTIYF. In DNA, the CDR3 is TGTGCCAGCAGCGTAGAAATTCACTCTGGAAACACCATATATTTT.

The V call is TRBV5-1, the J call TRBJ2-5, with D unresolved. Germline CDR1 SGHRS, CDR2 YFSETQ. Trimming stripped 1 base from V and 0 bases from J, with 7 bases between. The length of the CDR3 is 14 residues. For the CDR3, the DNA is TGCGCCAGCAGCTTGAGACCGAACCAAGAGACCCAGTACTTC. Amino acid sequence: CASSLRPNQETQYF.

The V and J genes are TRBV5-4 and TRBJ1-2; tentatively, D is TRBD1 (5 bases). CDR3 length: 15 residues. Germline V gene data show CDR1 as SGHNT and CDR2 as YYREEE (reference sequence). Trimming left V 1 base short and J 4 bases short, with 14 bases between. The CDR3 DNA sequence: TGTGCCAGCAGCTTGTTAGGGACGAGGGGCTATGGCTACACCTTC. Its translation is CASSLLGTRGYGYTF.

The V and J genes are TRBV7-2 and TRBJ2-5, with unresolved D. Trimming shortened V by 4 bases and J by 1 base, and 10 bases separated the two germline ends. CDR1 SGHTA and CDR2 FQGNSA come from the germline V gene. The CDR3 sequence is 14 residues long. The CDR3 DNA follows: TGTGCCAGCAGCTCCCGCCGCCTCCAAGAGACCCAGTACTTC. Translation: CASSSRRLQETQYF. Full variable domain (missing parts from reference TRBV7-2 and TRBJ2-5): GAGVSQSPSNKVTEKGKDVELRCDPISGHTALYWYRQSLGQGLEFLIYFQGNSAPDKSGLPSDRFSAERTGGSVSTLTIQRTQQEDSAVYLCASSSRRLQETQYFGPGTRLLVL.

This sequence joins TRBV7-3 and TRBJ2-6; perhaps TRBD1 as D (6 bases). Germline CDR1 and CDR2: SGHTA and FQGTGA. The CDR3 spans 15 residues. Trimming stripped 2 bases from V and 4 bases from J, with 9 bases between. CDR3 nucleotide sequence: TGTGCCAGCAGCTTAGCCGGGACAGGGGCCAACGTCCTGACTTTC. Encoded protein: CASSLAGTGANVLTF.

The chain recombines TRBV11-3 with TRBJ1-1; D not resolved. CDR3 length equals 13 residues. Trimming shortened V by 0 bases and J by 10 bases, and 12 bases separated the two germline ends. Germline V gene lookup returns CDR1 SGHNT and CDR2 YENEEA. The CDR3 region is CASSLDRVTTAFF. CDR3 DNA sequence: TGTGCCAGCAGCTTAGATCGAGTAACGACAGCTTTCTTT.

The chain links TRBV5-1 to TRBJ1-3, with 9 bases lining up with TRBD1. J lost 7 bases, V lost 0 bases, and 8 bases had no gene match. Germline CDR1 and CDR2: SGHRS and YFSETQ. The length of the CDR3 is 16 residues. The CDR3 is CASSLGPGQGVNTIYF. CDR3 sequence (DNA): TGCGCCAGCAGCTTGGGACCGGGACAGGGAGTGAACACCATATATTTT.

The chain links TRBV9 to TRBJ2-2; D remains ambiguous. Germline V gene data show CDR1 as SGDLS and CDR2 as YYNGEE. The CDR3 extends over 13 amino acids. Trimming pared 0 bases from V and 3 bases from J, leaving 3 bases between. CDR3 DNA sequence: TGTGCCAGCAGCGTAGCCCACACCGGGGAGCTGTTTTTT. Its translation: CASSVAHTGELFF.

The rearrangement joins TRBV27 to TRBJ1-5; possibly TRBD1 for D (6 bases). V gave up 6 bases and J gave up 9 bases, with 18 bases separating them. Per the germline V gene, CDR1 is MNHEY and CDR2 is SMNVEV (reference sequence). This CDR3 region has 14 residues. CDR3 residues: CASSNPDSHGPQHF. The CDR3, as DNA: TGTGCCAGCAGCAACCCGGACAGCCATGGGCCCCAGCATTTT.

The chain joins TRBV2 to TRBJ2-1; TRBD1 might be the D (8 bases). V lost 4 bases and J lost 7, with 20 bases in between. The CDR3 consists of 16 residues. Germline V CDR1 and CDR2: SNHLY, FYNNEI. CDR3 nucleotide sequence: TGTGCCAGCAGTGCAAACCCTGGACAGGGAGGGAATGAGCAGTTCTTC. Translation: CASSANPGQGGNEQFF.

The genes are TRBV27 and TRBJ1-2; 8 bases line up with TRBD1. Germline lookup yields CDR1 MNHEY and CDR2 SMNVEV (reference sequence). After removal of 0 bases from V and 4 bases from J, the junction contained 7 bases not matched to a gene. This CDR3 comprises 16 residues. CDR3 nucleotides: TGTGCCAGCAGTTTATCGGGGGCAGGGGGCAGCTATGGCTACACCTTC. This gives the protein CASSLSGAGGSYGYTF.

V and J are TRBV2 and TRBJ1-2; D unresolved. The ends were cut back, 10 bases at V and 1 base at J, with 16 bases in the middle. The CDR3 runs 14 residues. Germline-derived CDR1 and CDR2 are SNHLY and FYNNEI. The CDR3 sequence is CAIGPRTGNYGYTF. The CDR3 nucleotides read TGTGCCATAGGCCCTAGGACGGGTAACTATGGCTACACCTTC. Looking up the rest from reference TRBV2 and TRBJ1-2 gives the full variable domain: EPEVTQTPSHQVTQMGQEVILRCVPISNHLYFYWYRQILGQKVEFLVSFYNNEISEKSEIFDDQFSVERPDGSNFTLKIRSTKLEDSAMYFCAIGPRTGNYGYTFGSGTRLTVV.

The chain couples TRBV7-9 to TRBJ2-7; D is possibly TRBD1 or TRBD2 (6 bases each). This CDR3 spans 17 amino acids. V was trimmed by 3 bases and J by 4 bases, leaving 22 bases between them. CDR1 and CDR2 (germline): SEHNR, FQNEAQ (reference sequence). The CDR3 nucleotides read TGTGCCAGCAGCTTTTCCGGACTAAAGTGGGGGCGGTACGAGCAGTACTTC. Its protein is CASSFSGLKWGRYEQYF.

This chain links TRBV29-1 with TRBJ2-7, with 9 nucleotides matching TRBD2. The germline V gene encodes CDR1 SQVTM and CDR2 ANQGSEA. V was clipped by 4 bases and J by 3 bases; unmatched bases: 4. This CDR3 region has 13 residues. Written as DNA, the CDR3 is TGCAGCGTTGGAAGTAGCGGGAGCTACGAGCAGTACTTC. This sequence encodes CSVGSSGSYEQYF.

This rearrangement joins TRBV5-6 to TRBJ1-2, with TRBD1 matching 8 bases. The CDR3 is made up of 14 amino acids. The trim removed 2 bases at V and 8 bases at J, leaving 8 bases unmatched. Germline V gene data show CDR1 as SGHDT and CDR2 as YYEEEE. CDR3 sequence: CASSFDRGVGGYTF. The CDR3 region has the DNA TGTGCCAGCAGCTTCGACAGGGGAGTGGGGGGCTACACCTTC.

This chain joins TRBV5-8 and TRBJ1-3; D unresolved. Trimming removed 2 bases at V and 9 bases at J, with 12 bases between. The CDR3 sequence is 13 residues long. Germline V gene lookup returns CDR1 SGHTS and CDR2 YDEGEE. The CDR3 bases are TGTGCCAGCAGCTTAGTTCAGACGAGCACCATATATTTT. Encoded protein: CASSLVQTSTIYF.

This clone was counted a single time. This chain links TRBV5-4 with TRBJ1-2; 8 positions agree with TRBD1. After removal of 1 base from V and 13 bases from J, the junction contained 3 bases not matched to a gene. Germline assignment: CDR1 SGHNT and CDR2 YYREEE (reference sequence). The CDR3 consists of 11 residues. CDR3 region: CASSLSGQGTF. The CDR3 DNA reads TGTGCCAGCAGCTTGAGTGGACAGGGCACCTTC.

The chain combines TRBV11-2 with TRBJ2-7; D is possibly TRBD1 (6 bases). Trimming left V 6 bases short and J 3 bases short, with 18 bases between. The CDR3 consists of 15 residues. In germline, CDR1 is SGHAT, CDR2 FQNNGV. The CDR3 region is CASRPPGQGNYEQYF. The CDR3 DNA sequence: TGTGCCAGCAGGCCTCCGGGACAAGGTAACTACGAGCAGTACTTC.

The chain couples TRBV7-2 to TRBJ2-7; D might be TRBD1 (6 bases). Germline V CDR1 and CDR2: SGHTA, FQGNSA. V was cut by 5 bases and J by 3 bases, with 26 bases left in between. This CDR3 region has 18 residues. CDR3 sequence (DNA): TGTGCCAGCAGCCTCCGTGATCAGGACAGCCCGAGAAGCTACGAGCAGTACTTC. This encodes CASSLRDQDSPRSYEQYF.

The CDR3 DNA reads TGTGCCATCAGTGAGCTGGAGGGGGCCATTGGGGAGCTGTTTTTT. Protein product: CAISELEGAIGELFF. This chain uses TRBV10-3 with TRBJ2-2, with D perhaps TRBD1 (7 bases). The germline V gene has CDR1 ENHRY and CDR2 SYGVKD. V dropped 2 bases and J dropped 8 bases, with 15 bases sitting between them. The CDR3 loop spans 15 amino acids.

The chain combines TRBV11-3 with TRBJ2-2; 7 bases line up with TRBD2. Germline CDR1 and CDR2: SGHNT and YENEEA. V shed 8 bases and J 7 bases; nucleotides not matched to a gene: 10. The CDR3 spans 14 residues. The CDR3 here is CASSRGRTGGELFF. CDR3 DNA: TGTGCCAGCTCTCGCGGGAGAACGGGCGGGGAGCTGTTTTTT.

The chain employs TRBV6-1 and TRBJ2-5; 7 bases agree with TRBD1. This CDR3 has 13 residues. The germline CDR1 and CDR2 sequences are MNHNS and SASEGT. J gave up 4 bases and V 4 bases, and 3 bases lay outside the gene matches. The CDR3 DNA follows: TGTGCCAGCAGTGGTAACAGGGGAGAGACCCAGTACTTC. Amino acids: CASSGNRGETQYF.